This TCR beta chain was captured in a study of cytomegalovirus exposure and HLA in healthy donors. General study results and limits: A later analysis found that most CMV-associated TCR beta chains appeared HLA-restricted.

The PCR ran on 60 Vbeta and 13 Jbeta primers. In the original processing: Per a later analysis, the number of unique TCR beta chains was approximately 73 million, of which roughly 10 million were shared. TCRdb keeps only in-frame clones here, not all; method: immunoSEQ multiplex PCR. That table furnishes V, J and clone size, whereas the DNA furnished D and trimming. The sample shows 220,000 or so clones, roughly 84% of them seen only once. The CDR3 has 16 residues. Looked up from germline, CDR1 is MNHNY and CDR2 is SVGAGI (reference sequence). Unmatched junction bases numbered 7, after V lost 5 bases and J lost 4 bases. Healthy bone marrow donors formed the donor group. To note about this clone: Its antigen is not identified.

V gene TRBV6-6 combines with J gene TRBJ1-5; 11 bases match TRBD1. The TCR comes from a man aged 45-65 years in good health and CMV-seronegative. Specimen: PBMCs. The CDR3 region is CASSRGQGVMNQPQHF. The CDR3 coding sequence is TGTGCCAGCAGTAGGGGACAGGGGGTCATGAATCAGCCCCAGCATTTT.